The 30 T cell receptor beta chains below were found in one sample sequenced in a study of blood T cell repertoires in COVID-19. Assay: immunoSEQ multiplex PCR; the TCRdb copy retains only in-frame clones and omits some. The table records approximately 300,000 clones, around 90% of them present only once. Sample: peripheral blood. The receptors originated from a woman aged 40-49 years with COVID-19, enrolled during active disease.

V gene TRBV6-6 combines with J gene TRBJ2-2; D is ambiguous. Trimming cost V 8 bases and J 9 bases, with 4 bases left between them. The CDR3 is made up of 9 amino acids. Per germline, CDR1 MNHNY and CDR2 SVGAGI (reference sequence). The CDR3 here is CASGRELFF. Written as DNA, the CDR3 is TGTGCCAGCGGCAGGGAGCTGTTTTTT.

This clone was counted a single time. The chain employs TRBV7-2 and TRBJ1-5; possibly TRBD1 for D (6 bases). With 6 bases removed from V and 1 base from J, the gap between germline ends came to 7 bases. Per the germline V gene, CDR1 is SGHTA and CDR2 is FQGNSA. CDR3 length: 13 residues. The CDR3 DNA is TGTGCCAGCAGGGGACAAAGCAATCAGCCCCAGCATTTT. Translation: CASRGQSNQPQHF. The variable domain in full, completed from reference TRBV7-2 and TRBJ1-5, reads GAGVSQSPSNKVTEKGKDVELRCDPISGHTALYWYRQSLGQGLEFLIYFQGNSAPDKSGLPSDRFSAERTGGSVSTLTIQRTQQEDSAVYLCASRGQSNQPQHFGDGTRLSIL.

This chain links TRBV7-2 with TRBJ1-1; TRBD1 matches 7 bases. J was trimmed by 0 bases and V by 2 bases; bases with no gene match: 0. CDR1 is SGHTA and CDR2 is FQGNSA in the germline V gene. CDR3 length: 14 residues. CDR3 DNA sequence: TGTGCCAGCAGCTTACAGGGGGTGAACACTGAAGCTTTCTTT. Translating it yields CASSLQGVNTEAFF.

This clone was observed a handful of times. This chain links TRBV28 with TRBJ1-6, with unresolved D. This CDR3 has 16 residues. Trimming removed 8 bases at V and 4 bases at J, with 18 bases between. The germline CDR1 and CDR2 sequences are MDHEN and SYDVKM. The CDR3: CASDQPGLGYNSPLHF. CDR3 in DNA: TGTGCCAGCGACCAACCAGGTCTGGGTTATAATTCACCCCTCCACTTT.

The rearrangement uses TRBV7-9 and TRBJ2-1, with D unclear. Germline V gene data show CDR1 as SEHNR and CDR2 as FQNEAQ (reference sequence). This CDR3 region has 16 residues. Deletions cut 0 bases from V and 1 base from J, with 10 bases between. The CDR3 protein is CASSLAQSASYNEQFF. The CDR3, as DNA: TGTGCCAGCAGCTTAGCGCAGAGCGCTTCCTACAATGAGCAGTTCTTC.

This clone appeared a single time. The J gene is TRBJ1-2, the V gene TRBV28; tentative D call: TRBD1 (6 bases). Germline-derived CDR1 and CDR2 are MDHEN and SYDVKM. V was clipped by 2 bases and J by 2 bases, with 9 bases between them. CDR3 length: 14 amino acids. As DNA, the CDR3 is TGTGCCAGCAGTTTAGGACAGCCCAACTATGGCTACACCTTC. Protein product: CASSLGQPNYGYTF.

The gene calls are TRBV19 and TRBJ2-1, with 7 bases fitting TRBD1. Germline V gives CDR1 LNHDA, CDR2 SQIVND (reference sequence). The CDR3 sequence is 16 residues long. V shed 4 bases and J 0 bases; nucleotides not matched to a gene: 6. CDR3 amino acids: CASSKWGTDSYNEQFF. The CDR3 region has the DNA TGTGCCAGTAGTAAGTGGGGGACAGACTCCTACAATGAGCAGTTCTTC. The full variable domain, in which reference TRBV19 and TRBJ2-1 provide the parts outside the CDR3, is DGGITQSPKYLFRKEGQNVTLSCEQNLNHDAMYWYRQDPGQGLRLIYYSQIVNDFQKGDIAEGYSVSREKKESFPLTVTSAQKNPTAFYLCASSKWGTDSYNEQFFGPGTRLTVL.

The chain has TRBV18 and TRBJ1-1; D is ambiguous. The CDR3 extends over 13 amino acids. The V gene lost 1 base and the J gene lost 8 bases, with 11 bases spanning the gap. In germline, CDR1 is KGHSH, CDR2 LQKENI. As DNA, the CDR3 is TGTGCCAGCTCACCACGTCCGGACTCCGAAGCTTTCTTT. Protein sequence: CASSPRPDSEAFF.

The gene calls are TRBV6-2 or TRBV6-3 and TRBJ1-5; the D gene is possibly TRBD1 (5 bases). The CDR3 covers 14 residues. Trimming took off 4 bases at V and 5 bases at J, with 12 bases between the two ends. Germline CDR1 reads MNHEY; CDR2 reads SVGEGT. DNA of the CDR3: TGTGCCAGCAGTTTTACGGCCAGGGATCAGCCCCAGCATTTT. This sequence encodes CASSFTARDQPQHF.

As to this clone: Other DNA variants within this sample encode the same CDR3. The chain carries TRBV19 and TRBJ1-6, with TRBD1 matching over 9 bases. V shed 5 bases and J 7 bases; nucleotides not matched to a gene: 3. Germline assignment: CDR1 LNHDA and CDR2 SQIVND (reference sequence). CDR3 length equals 14 residues. The CDR3 region has the DNA TGTGCCAGTAGTGAGACAGGGGGGAATTCACCCCTCCACTTT. This translates into CASSETGGNSPLHF. Drawing the rest from reference TRBV19 and TRBJ1-6, the complete variable domain is DGGITQSPKYLFRKEGQNVTLSCEQNLNHDAMYWYRQDPGQGLRLIYYSQIVNDFQKGDIAEGYSVSREKKESFPLTVTSAQKNPTAFYLCASSETGGNSPLHFGNGTRLTVT.

J is TRBJ2-5 and V is TRBV7-2, with 10 bases matching TRBD1. The J segment lost 5 bases and the V segment lost 5 bases, leaving 11 bases of the junction unmatched. Germline V gives CDR1 SGHTA, CDR2 FQGNSA. The length of the CDR3 is 16 residues. CDR3 DNA: TGTGCCAGCAGCCGCTCCCGGGACAGGGGACTGGAGACCCAGTACTTC. It translates to CASSRSRDRGLETQYF.

This sequence joins TRBV6-5 and TRBJ1-2; D is perhaps TRBD1 (5 bases). The CDR3 loop spans 13 amino acids. V was cut by 6 bases and J by 2 bases, with 10 bases left in between. Germline-derived CDR1 and CDR2 are MNHEY and SVGAGI. CDR3 region: CASRTTANYGYTF. The CDR3 nucleotides read TGTGCCAGCAGGACGACAGCAAACTATGGCTACACCTTC.

The gene calls are TRBV7-2 and TRBJ2-1, with 9 bases that match TRBD2. Per germline, CDR1 SGHTA and CDR2 FQGNSA. The CDR3 covers 16 residues. After removal of 1 base from V and 4 bases from J, the junction contained 5 bases not matched to a gene. CDR3 sequence reads: CASSLVSSGGYNEQFF. The CDR3 DNA sequence: TGTGCCAGCAGCTTAGTATCCAGCGGGGGGTACAATGAGCAGTTCTTC.

V gene TRBV7-8 combines with J gene TRBJ1-2; 11 nucleotides match TRBD1. Germline V gene lookup returns CDR1 SGHVS and CDR2 FQNEAQ. J lost 7 bases, V lost 5 bases, and 12 bases had no gene match. The CDR3 totals 16 residues. CDR3 loop: CASSQSPGQGVGGYTF. The CDR3 DNA reads TGTGCCAGCAGCCAATCTCCGGGACAGGGGGTTGGTGGCTACACCTTC.

This sequence joins TRBV6-2 or TRBV6-3 and TRBJ2-6, with TRBD1 matching over 8 bases. This CDR3 is 16 amino acids long. Germline CDR1 is MNHEY and CDR2 is SVGEGT. V dropped 6 bases and J dropped 0; count of bases not matched to a gene: 4. Here the CDR3 reads CASSDRGSSGANVLTF. The DNA for the CDR3 is TGTGCCAGCAGCGACAGGGGAAGCTCTGGGGCCAACGTCCTGACTTTC.

The rearrangement uses TRBV25-1 and TRBJ1-1, with 7 positions matching TRBD1. Germline CDR1 is MGHDK and CDR2 is SYGVNS. CDR3 length: 15 residues. The V segment lost 3 bases and the J segment 2 bases; nucleotides outside the gene matches: 6. CDR3 DNA: TGTGCCAGCAGTGATAGTCGACAGGGTAACACTGAAGCTTTCTTT. Translating it yields CASSDSRQGNTEAFF.

The chain has TRBV24-1 and TRBJ2-2; 12 bases are a match to TRBD1. Losses at the gene ends were 0 bases for V and 4 bases for J; bases not matched to a gene: 20. The germline gives CDR1 KGHDR, CDR2 SFDVKD. The CDR3 runs 23 residues. The CDR3 DNA sequence: TGTGCCACCAGTGATTTGCAAATAGGGGACAGGGGGCTGACGGGTAGGAGCACCGGGGAGCTGTTTTTT. Translation gives CATSDLQIGDRGLTGRSTGELFF.

V gene TRBV6-5 combines with J gene TRBJ1-3; TRBD1 agrees at 7 bases. Germline V gene data show CDR1 as MNHEY and CDR2 as SVGAGI. Trimming removed 4 bases from V and 3 bases from J; junction bases left unmatched: 6. This CDR3 region has 15 residues. The CDR3 reads CASSSTGTDGNTIYF. The CDR3 region has the DNA TGTGCCAGCAGTTCTACCGGGACAGATGGAAACACCATATATTTT.

V is TRBV7-2 and J is TRBJ1-4, with D perhaps matching TRBD1 (5 bases). Trimming shortened V by 5 bases and J by 7 bases, and 23 bases separated the two germline ends. This CDR3 contains 17 residues. Germline loops: CDR1 SGHTA, CDR2 FQGNSA. CDR3: CASSPRGWGEFGEKLFF. Written as DNA, the CDR3 is TGTGCCAGCAGCCCTAGGGGTTGGGGGGAGTTCGGTGAAAAACTGTTTTTT.

The chain recombines TRBV6-1 with TRBJ1-5; the D gene is possibly TRBD1 (5 bases). The germline V and J ends were trimmed by 0 bases and 0 bases, with 18 bases remaining between them. This CDR3 has 19 residues. Looked up from germline, CDR1 is MNHNS and CDR2 is SASEGT. The CDR3 nucleotides read TGTGCCAGCAGTGAAGCCCCTCAGAGTAGGGGTTTTAGCAATCAGCCCCAGCATTTT. It is translated as CASSEAPQSRGFSNQPQHF.

The chain links TRBV28 to TRBJ2-2; no reliable D call. This CDR3 comprises 15 residues. V was shortened by 6 bases and J by 1 base, with 12 bases between the two germline ends. Per germline, CDR1 MDHEN and CDR2 SYDVKM. The CDR3: CASSSFTVNTGELFF. The CDR3 nucleotides are TGTGCCAGCAGCAGCTTTACAGTGAACACCGGGGAGCTGTTTTTT.

The chain uses TRBV6-6 and TRBJ1-6; 7 bases fit TRBD1. Germline values: CDR1 MNHNY, CDR2 SVGAGI (reference sequence). The CDR3 consists of 13 residues. The ends lost 6 bases at V and 8 bases at J; junction bases unmatched: 4. CDR3 amino acids: CASSSTGDSPLHF. The CDR3 DNA sequence: TGTGCCAGCAGCAGTACAGGGGATTCACCCCTCCACTTT.

This chain's CDR3 is CASGLPRGGADTQYF. The CDR3 DNA reads TGTGCTAGTGGTTTGCCACGAGGAGGGGCAGATACGCAGTATTTT. The chain couples TRBV12-5 to TRBJ2-3; a possible D gene is TRBD2 (6 bases). V lost 2 bases, J lost 4 bases, and 13 bases lay in between. From germline, CDR1 is LGHNT and CDR2 FRNRAP. The CDR3 covers 15 residues.

The rearrangement joins TRBV19 to TRBJ2-3; D gene ambiguous. Germline loops: CDR1 LNHDA, CDR2 SQIVND (reference sequence). The CDR3 contains 14 residues. The V end lost 3 bases, the J end lost 4 bases, and 11 bases lay between the germline ends. CDR3 protein: CASSMGRFADTQYF. In DNA form, the CDR3 reads TGTGCCAGTAGTATGGGCAGGTTCGCAGATACGCAGTATTTT. The full variable domain, its missing parts supplied by reference TRBV19 and TRBJ2-3, is DGGITQSPKYLFRKEGQNVTLSCEQNLNHDAMYWYRQDPGQGLRLIYYSQIVNDFQKGDIAEGYSVSREKKESFPLTVTSAQKNPTAFYLCASSMGRFADTQYFGPGTRLTVL.

About this clone itself: The sample holds other DNA sequences that translate to the same CDR3. As DNA, the CDR3 is TGTGCCAGCAGCTCCACAGGGGGCTCCAATCAGCCCCAGCATTTT. Protein: CASSSTGGSNQPQHF. The chain joins TRBV7-9 to TRBJ1-5, with 9 bases identical to TRBD1. CDR1 SEHNR and CDR2 FQNEAQ come from the germline V gene (reference sequence). The CDR3 has 15 residues. J gave up 3 bases and V 4 bases, and 4 bases lay outside the gene matches.

This clone was counted a single time. The chain joins TRBV12-3 or TRBV12-4 to TRBJ2-5; D remains ambiguous. The V end was cut by 8 bases, the J end by 7 bases, with 14 bases between. The CDR3 contains 12 residues. CDR3 residues: CASSGGPGTQYF. The DNA of the CDR3 is TGTGCCAGCTCCGGCGGCCCCGGGACCCAGTACTTC.

This chain joins TRBV4-1 and TRBJ1-1; D uncertain. Trimming stripped 2 bases from V and 0 bases from J, with 16 bases between. The CDR3 runs to 17 residues. In germline, CDR1 is MGHRA, CDR2 YSYEKL. The chain's CDR3 is CASSQLTVRDLNTEAFF. The CDR3 DNA follows: TGCGCCAGCAGCCAATTGACTGTGAGGGATTTGAACACTGAAGCTTTCTTT.

The rearrangement links TRBV5-1 to TRBJ1-1; TRBD1 agrees at 7 bases. Per germline, CDR1 SGHRS and CDR2 YFSETQ. The trim removed 2 bases at V and 6 bases at J, leaving 4 bases unmatched. There are 13 residues in the CDR3. CDR3 region: CASSFDRAAEAFF. The CDR3 bases are TGCGCCAGCAGCTTTGACAGGGCAGCTGAAGCTTTCTTT.

V usage is TRBV19 and J usage is TRBJ2-3, with a possible D match to TRBD1 (7 bases). From germline, CDR1 is LNHDA and CDR2 SQIVND (reference sequence). This CDR3 region has 15 residues. The V and J ends lost 4 bases and 5 bases respectively, with 16 bases between them. CDR3 amino acids: CASSTRGVLVDTQYF. CDR3 nucleotides: TGTGCCAGTAGTACCAGGGGGGTCTTGGTAGATACGCAGTATTTT.

The chain combines TRBV19 with TRBJ2-3; weak D call: TRBD1 (5 bases). V shed 6 bases and J shed 4 bases, with 8 bases lying between them. CDR3 size: 12 residues. Germline CDR1 and CDR2: LNHDA and SQIVND (reference sequence). CDR3 nucleotides: TGTGCCAGTAGGGCGACAGCAGATACGCAGTATTTT. Translated: CASRATADTQYF.